The 15 T cell receptor beta chains below were found in one sample sequenced in a study of response to subunit inactivated influenza vaccine. TCRdb independently ran MiXCR on the RT-PCR reads; one entry per CDR3 protein. The data show about 570,000 distinct CDR3 sequences, 11% seen once. The sample was also reused in another study, on T cells expressing NK-cell markers. From that report: As the method of synthesis, 5'RACE template switching with UMIs yielded TCR beta cDNA.

The starting material was PBMCs from blood, obtained on the day of vaccination. These receptors were collected from a man aged 45-65 years who received an inactivated influenza vaccine.

There are a few counts of this clonotype. The J gene is TRBJ1-2, the V gene TRBV6-2 or TRBV6-3; 9 nucleotides line up with TRBD1. The CDR3 consists of 16 residues. With V trimmed by 2 bases and J by 6 bases, 10 bases remained unmatched. Germline V gene data show CDR1 as MNHEY and CDR2 as SVGEGT. In DNA, the CDR3 is TGTGCCAGCAGTTACCTCATACCCAGGACAGGGGATGGCTACACCTTC. Amino acids: CASSYLIPRTGDGYTF.

The table lists this clonotype with a few counts. The V and J genes are TRBV5-1 and TRBJ2-3; D possibly corresponds to TRBD2 (6 bases). The germline V gene encodes CDR1 SGHRS and CDR2 YFSETQ. The CDR3 totals 17 residues. Trimming left V 0 bases short and J 0 bases short, with 14 bases between. CDR3 sequence: CASSLALAPTSTDTQYF. Written as DNA, the CDR3 is TGCGCCAGCAGCTTGGCCCTAGCGCCGACTAGCACAGATACGCAGTATTTT.

This clonotype appeared a few times. The J gene is TRBJ1-3, the V gene TRBV4-3, with TRBD1 matching over 7 bases. CDR1 and CDR2 from the germline V gene are LGHNA and YSLEER. V lost 4 bases to trimming and J lost 2 bases; unmatched junction nucleotides: 8. The CDR3 extends over 16 amino acids. The CDR3 DNA follows: TGCGCCAGCAGCCCCGGGGGACAGAGGGCTGGAAACACCATATATTTT. Translating it yields CASSPGGQRAGNTIYF.

In nucleotides, the CDR3 is TGTGCCAGCAGTGAGCTCCCGAGGACAGCTTTGGGCGAGACCCAGTACTTC. It translates to CASSELPRTALGETQYF. The chain couples TRBV2 to TRBJ2-5; perhaps TRBD1 as D (6 bases). The CDR3 sequence is 17 residues long. The germline V and J ends were trimmed by 3 bases and 5 bases, with 22 bases remaining between them. Germline V gives CDR1 SNHLY, CDR2 FYNNEI.

CDR3 coding DNA: TGCAGCGTTGCGGGGAGGCTTGGGAAGAACACTGAAGCTTTCTTT. This encodes CSVAGRLGKNTEAFF. J is TRBJ1-1 and V is TRBV29-1; D uncertain. V was trimmed by 4 bases and J by 1 base, leaving 16 bases between them. Germline CDR1 reads SQVTM; CDR2 reads ANQGSEA. The CDR3 loop spans 15 amino acids. The full variable domain, completed using reference TRBV29-1 and TRBJ1-1, is SAVISQKPSRDICQRGTSLTIQCQVDSQVTMMFWYRQQPGQSLTLIATANQGSEATYESGFVIDKFPISRPNLTFSTLTVSNMSPEDSSIYLCSVAGRLGKNTEAFFGQGTRLTVV.

CDR3 region: CASSLDSGAFF. The CDR3 DNA is TGTGCCAGCAGCTTAGACTCTGGAGCTTTCTTT. The chain combines TRBV7-9 with TRBJ1-1; no reliable D call. The CDR3 is made up of 11 amino acids. The V gene lost 1 base and the J gene lost 10 bases, with 7 bases spanning the gap. Germline values: CDR1 SEHNR, CDR2 FQNEAQ (reference sequence).

The chain links TRBV12-3 or TRBV12-4 to TRBJ2-3; D is ambiguous. V was trimmed by 3 bases and J by 5 bases, leaving 12 bases between them. This CDR3 is 14 amino acids long. CDR3 region: CASSFSRRRDTQYF. CDR3 DNA sequence: TGTGCCAGCAGTTTTTCCAGGCGGAGAGATACGCAGTATTTT.

The chain uses TRBV7-9 and TRBJ2-7; TRBD1 matches 8 bases. V trimming: 3 bases; J trimming: 0 bases; junction bases outside the gene matches: 4. The CDR3 totals 15 residues. The germline V gene encodes CDR1 SEHNR and CDR2 FQNEAQ (reference sequence). The CDR3 DNA sequence: TGTGCCAGCAGCTTGGGGGACAGGAGCTCCTACGAGCAGTACTTC. Its protein product is CASSLGDRSSYEQYF.

There are a few counts of this clonotype. J is TRBJ2-7 and V is TRBV3-1; D gene unclear. Germline V gene lookup returns CDR1 LGHDT and CDR2 YNNKEL (reference sequence). The CDR3 length is 15 residues. Trimming cost V 2 bases and J 7 bases, with 18 bases left between them. The CDR3, as DNA: TGTGCCAGCAGCCAACGTTTAGGAGCAGAAAGGGAGCAGTACTTC. Residues: CASSQRLGAEREQYF.

V and J are TRBV4-3 and TRBJ2-5; 12 bases agree with TRBD2. Trimming cost V 3 bases and J 4 bases; bases outside gene matches: 6. Germline assignment: CDR1 LGHNA and CDR2 YSLEER. This CDR3 spans 16 amino acids. This chain's CDR3 is CASSQSSGGAIETQYF. Written as DNA, the CDR3 is TGCGCCAGCAGCCAGTCTAGCGGGGGGGCGATAGAGACCCAGTACTTC.

The rearrangement joins TRBV5-1 to TRBJ2-5; D may be TRBD1 or TRBD2 (7 bases each). CDR3 length equals 16 residues. From germline, CDR1 is SGHRS and CDR2 YFSETQ. Trimming removed 0 bases at V and 1 base at J, with 13 bases between. The DNA for the CDR3 is TGCGCCAGCAGCTTGGCAGGGGGAGGGCTCCAAGAGACCCAGTACTTC. It codes for CASSLAGGGLQETQYF.

This clonotype was seen a handful of times. The rearrangement uses TRBV12-3 or TRBV12-4 and TRBJ2-5, with 9 bases that match TRBD2. The CDR3 totals 15 residues. With V trimmed by 3 bases and J by 4 bases, 6 bases remained unmatched. CDR3 amino acids: CASSFAFSGGETQYF. CDR3 DNA: TGTGCCAGCAGTTTCGCCTTTAGCGGGGGAGAGACCCAGTACTTC.

In its sample, this clonotype was seen a few times. For the CDR3, the DNA is TGTGCCAGCAGAGGAAGCTCCTACAATGAGCAGTTCTTC. The encoded protein is CASRGSSYNEQFF. The chain employs TRBV28 and TRBJ2-1; no reliable D call. V lost 6 bases and J lost 0, with 6 bases in between. There are 13 residues in the CDR3. From germline, CDR1 is MDHEN and CDR2 SYDVKM.

V is TRBV27 and J is TRBJ2-7; the D gene is possibly TRBD1 (6 bases). In germline, CDR1 is MNHEY, CDR2 SMNVEV (reference sequence). V dropped 2 bases and J dropped 4 bases, with 15 bases sitting between them. The CDR3 is 15 amino acids. DNA for the CDR3: TGTGCCAGCAGTTTACTGCAGGGGTCTGCTTACGAGCAGTACTTC. Encoded protein: CASSLLQGSAYEQYF.

This clonotype was seen a few times. The chain is built from TRBV5-1 and TRBJ2-5; 8 bases are a match to TRBD2. This CDR3 has 17 amino acids. V shed 0 bases and J 4 bases; nucleotides not matched to a gene: 11. Per germline, CDR1 SGHRS and CDR2 YFSETQ. The CDR3 DNA sequence: TGCGCCAGCAGCTTGGCCGGCGGGAGGAGTATAGGAGAGACCCAGTACTTC. This translates into CASSLAGGRSIGETQYF. Full variable domain (missing parts from reference TRBV5-1 and TRBJ2-5): KAGVTQTPRYLIKTRGQQVTLSCSPISGHRSVSWYQQTPGQGLQFLFEYFSETQRNKGNFPGRFSGRQFSNSRSEMNVSTLELGDSALYLCASSLAGGRSIGETQYFGPGTRLLVL.